One sample yielded the 25 T cell receptor beta chains listed below, sequenced in a study of identical twins. TCRdb recomputed calls from the 5' RACE reads with MiXCR, one row per CDR3 protein. The sample comprises about 1.7 million distinct CDR3 sequences, less than 35% of which are singletons, and 0.27% rests with the top ten. The sequenced sample consisted of cord blood. The receptors shown here come from a newborn girl in good health.

The CDR3 DNA reads TGTGCCAGCGGGGGATTACCTAATCAGCCCCAGCATTTT. Translating it yields CASGGLPNQPQHF. The chain carries TRBV12-3 or TRBV12-4 and TRBJ1-5; tentative D call: TRBD1 (5 bases). This CDR3 comprises 13 residues. Trimming left V 8 bases short and J 4 bases short, with 12 bases between.

Here the CDR3 reads CATSDGSNYGYTF. The CDR3 nucleotides read TGTGCCACCAGTGATGGGAGTAACTATGGCTACACCTTC. J is TRBJ1-2 and V is TRBV24-1; D gene unclear. Germline V gene sequence: CDR1 KGHDR, CDR2 SFDVKD. The CDR3 length is 13 residues. V was cut by 3 bases and J by 1 base, with 5 bases left in between.

In its sample, this clonotype was seen a few times. J is TRBJ2-3 and V is TRBV12-3 or TRBV12-4; the D is unclear. The CDR3 is 14 residues long. V was trimmed by 11 bases and J by 4 bases, leaving 19 bases between them. The CDR3 region has the DNA TGTGCCGTTCCGCCGCTTCGGCGCGCAGATACGCAGTATTTT. Translating gives CAVPPLRRADTQYF.

The chain links TRBV5-1 to TRBJ2-2; possibly TRBD1 for D (5 bases). There are 15 residues in the CDR3. CDR1 and CDR2 (germline): SGHRS, YFSETQ. Trimming shortened V by 0 bases and J by 2 bases, and 8 bases separated the two germline ends. CDR3 protein: CASSLAQVNTGELFF. The CDR3 DNA reads as TGCGCCAGCAGCTTGGCACAGGTTAACACCGGGGAGCTGTTTTTT. The full variable domain, in which reference TRBV5-1 and TRBJ2-2 provide the parts outside the CDR3, is KAGVTQTPRYLIKTRGQQVTLSCSPISGHRSVSWYQQTPGQGLQFLFEYFSETQRNKGNFPGRFSGRQFSNSRSEMNVSTLELGDSALYLCASSLAQVNTGELFFGEGSRLTVL.

As regards this clonotype: This may stem from a read error, because a much larger clone lies one nucleotide away. This sequence joins TRBV6-6 and TRBJ1-2; unclear D gene. CDR3 length: 15 residues. CDR1 is MNHNY and CDR2 is SVGAGI in the germline V gene (reference sequence). The CDR3 sequence is CASKPLGQKNYGCTF. The CDR3 region has the DNA TGTGCCAGCAAACCCCTCGGGCAGAAAAACTATGGCTGCACCTTC.

This clonotype was counted between two and nine times. V and J are TRBV7-6 and TRBJ2-3; no clear D. Trimming removed 1 base from V and 2 bases from J, with 7 bases in between. The CDR3 has 14 residues. Germline V lookup: CDR1 SGHVS, CDR2 FNYEAQ. The CDR3 sequence: CASSLGVVTDTQYF. The CDR3 nucleotides read TGTGCCAGCAGCTTAGGGGTAGTCACAGATACGCAGTATTTT.

This clonotype was observed a handful of times. The V and J genes are TRBV5-1 and TRBJ2-6, with 11 bases aligning to TRBD2. Germline V gene lookup returns CDR1 SGHRS and CDR2 YFSETQ. CDR3 length: 20 residues. V shed 2 bases, J shed 0 bases, and the junction held 10 bases outside the gene matches. The CDR3 loop is CASSFEASGRISSGANVLTF. DNA of the CDR3: TGCGCCAGCAGCTTCGAGGCTAGCGGGAGGATTAGCTCTGGGGCCAACGTCCTGACTTTC. Full variable domain (missing parts from reference TRBV5-1 and TRBJ2-6): KAGVTQTPRYLIKTRGQQVTLSCSPISGHRSVSWYQQTPGQGLQFLFEYFSETQRNKGNFPGRFSGRQFSNSRSEMNVSTLELGDSALYLCASSFEASGRISSGANVLTFGAGSRLTVL.

This clonotype has only a few counts. The CDR3 is CASSLVDFYLNNEQFF. DNA for the CDR3: TGTGCCAGCAGCTTAGTAGACTTCTACCTTAACAATGAGCAGTTCTTC. The chain carries TRBV13 and TRBJ2-1, with unresolved D. CDR3 length equals 16 residues. Per germline, CDR1 PRHDT and CDR2 FYEKMQ (reference sequence). Trimming cost V 1 base and J 5 bases, with 15 bases left between them.

This chain uses TRBV4-2 with TRBJ2-7, with TRBD2 matching over 9 bases. The CDR3 has 16 amino acids. The J segment lost 3 bases and the V segment lost 4 bases, leaving 10 bases of the junction unmatched. In germline, CDR1 is LGHNA, CDR2 YNFKEQ. The CDR3 sequence is CASSPLWREGLYEQYF. The CDR3 nucleotides are TGTGCCAGCAGCCCGTTGTGGCGGGAGGGCCTCTACGAGCAGTACTTC.

Only a few counts were recorded for this clonotype. The V call is TRBV12-3 or TRBV12-4, the J call TRBJ2-1; TRBD2 matches 9 bases. The V segment lost 3 bases and the J segment 8 bases; nucleotides outside the gene matches: 14. The CDR3 has 17 amino acids. CDR3 in amino acids: CASSFTAGGLRFYEQFF. As DNA, the CDR3 is TGTGCCAGCAGTTTTACGGCGGGAGGGCTAAGGTTCTATGAGCAGTTCTTC.

This chain joins TRBV12-3 or TRBV12-4 and TRBJ2-1, with 9 bases fitting TRBD2. CDR3 length equals 15 residues. V dropped 1 base and J dropped 7; count of bases not matched to a gene: 5. CDR3 amino acids: CASSLGWLAGNEQFF. The CDR3 nucleotides are TGTGCCAGCAGTTTAGGGTGGCTAGCGGGGAATGAGCAGTTCTTC.

This clonotype was observed a few times. V and J are TRBV7-2 and TRBJ2-1; no clear D. The V gene lost 7 bases and the J gene lost 14 bases, with 18 bases spanning the gap. The CDR3 loop spans 12 amino acids. Germline assignment: CDR1 SGHTA and CDR2 FQGNSA. The CDR3 coding sequence is TGTGCCAGCACCCGGGCGCGTCTACGGGAGTTCTTC. Translating gives CASTRARLREFF.

The chain carries TRBV19 and TRBJ2-1; D gene uncertain. Germline CDR1 LNHDA, CDR2 SQIVND (reference sequence). Deletions cut 5 bases from V and 11 bases from J, with 13 bases between. This CDR3 contains 12 residues. CDR3 bases: TGTGCCAGTAGTTTACCGGAGTCGCAGCAGTTCTTC. The encoded protein is CASSLPESQQFF.

This clonotype was seen only a few times. This rearrangement joins TRBV20-1 to TRBJ2-7; TRBD2 matches at 10 bases. Trimming took 3 bases from V and 3 from J; bases not matched to a gene: 5. The CDR3 runs to 14 residues. Germline V lookup: CDR1 DFQATT, CDR2 SNEGSKA (reference sequence). The CDR3: CSASWLAGGYEQYF. CDR3 coding DNA: TGCAGTGCTAGTTGGTTAGCGGGGGGCTACGAGCAGTACTTC.

For this clonotype: The junction shows a germline mismatch at one end, possibly a read error. The chain joins TRBV7-9 to TRBJ2-7; TRBD2 agrees at 11 bases. CDR3 length equals 15 residues. Germline V gives CDR1 SEHNR, CDR2 FQNEAQ (reference sequence). The DNA of the CDR3 is TGTGTCAGCAGCTTAAGACTAGCGGGGCGCTACGAGCAGTACTTC. It specifies CVSSLRLAGRYEQYF.

This clonotype was seen a few times. The CDR3 protein is CASSFWASNYGYTF. The CDR3 DNA reads TGTGCCAGCAGTTTTTGGGCCTCTAACTATGGCTACACCTTC. This chain links TRBV12-3 or TRBV12-4 with TRBJ1-2; D remains ambiguous. The CDR3 consists of 14 residues. The V end lost 3 bases, the J end lost 0 bases, and 8 bases lay between the germline ends.

CDR3 residues: CASNDRGVGYTF. Here the CDR3 DNA reads TGTGCCAGCAATGACAGGGGAGTTGGCTACACCTTC. The V gene is TRBV28, the J gene TRBJ1-2, with 8 bases fitting TRBD1. This CDR3 is built from 12 residues. V gave up 7 bases and J gave up 7 bases; unmatched junction bases: 5. Germline-derived CDR1 and CDR2 are MDHEN and SYDVKM.

This clonotype occurred many times. The chain has TRBV29-1 and TRBJ2-1; 11 bases align to TRBD2. V lost 5 bases and J lost 5; bases outside the gene matches: 5. The CDR3 length is 14 residues. The germline V gene encodes CDR1 SQVTM and CDR2 ANQGSEA. The CDR3 nucleotides are TGCAGCGTTCTGACTAGCGGGGCAGACAATGAGCAGTTCTTC. Amino acid sequence: CSVLTSGADNEQFF.

The V and J genes are TRBV15 and TRBJ1-1; no definite D call. CDR1 is LNHNV, CDR2 YYDKDF, per germline (reference sequence). V lost 0 bases to trimming and J lost 4 bases, with 9 bases between them. CDR3 length: 14 residues. In DNA form, the CDR3 reads TGTGCCACCAGCAGAGATCTTAAGAGCACTGAAGCTTTCTTT. Translation: CATSRDLKSTEAFF. The full variable domain, completed using reference TRBV15 and TRBJ1-1, is DAMVIQNPRYQVTQFGKPVTLSCSQTLNHNVMYWYQQKSSQAPKLLFHYYDKDFNNEADTPDNFQSRRPNTSFCFLDIRSPGLGDTAMYLCATSRDLKSTEAFFGQGTRLTVV.

This clonotype was observed many times. This chain connects TRBV5-6 to TRBJ2-7, with D unclear. V lost 9 bases, J lost 2 bases, and 21 bases lay in between. This CDR3 comprises 15 residues. The V gene's germline CDR1 is SGHDT and CDR2 YYEEEE. In DNA form, the CDR3 reads TGTGCCACGCCCGGGTTAATAGGGCGAACCTACGAGCAGTACTTC. It encodes CATPGLIGRTYEQYF.

The J gene is TRBJ1-1, the V gene TRBV20-1; TRBD1 matches 12 bases. Germline values: CDR1 DFQATT, CDR2 SNEGSKA (reference sequence). The CDR3 consists of 14 residues. V lost 3 bases, J lost 8 bases, and 7 bases stayed unmatched. The CDR3, as DNA: TGCAGTGCTAGGGGACAGGGGGCGGCCTCAGAAGCTTTCTTT. Amino acids: CSARGQGAASEAFF.

The V and J genes are TRBV28 and TRBJ1-5; D gene ambiguous. Trimming took 1 base from V and 2 from J, leaving 21 bases between them. Per the germline V gene, CDR1 is MDHEN and CDR2 is SYDVKM. The CDR3 sequence is 19 residues long. DNA of the CDR3: TGTGCCAGCAGTTTATTCGACTTCGGGAGGGCGGATCGCAATCAGCCCCAGCATTTT. Translated: CASSLFDFGRADRNQPQHF.

This rearrangement joins TRBV29-1 to TRBJ2-3; 7 positions match TRBD1. J was trimmed by 4 bases and V by 0 bases; bases with no gene match: 13. The CDR3 consists of 17 residues. Per the germline V gene, CDR1 is SQVTM and CDR2 is ANQGSEA. The CDR3 DNA is TGCAGCGTTGAAGATCGCGGTCATCATCAGGGGGCAGATACGCAGTATTTT. This translates into CSVEDRGHHQGADTQYF.

V and J are TRBV6-5 and TRBJ2-5; D may be TRBD1 (5 bases). The J call could be wrong; TRBJ2-7 is a better fit for the DNA end. Germline V gives CDR1 MNHEY, CDR2 SVGAGI. This CDR3 is 15 amino acids long. In nucleotides, the CDR3 is TGTGCCAGCAGTTACCAACACGGACATCCCTACGAGCAGTACTTC. Protein: CASSYQHGHPYEQYF.

There are a few counts of this clonotype. J is TRBJ2-3 and V is TRBV28; D not certain. Germline CDR1 reads MDHEN; CDR2 reads SYDVKM. Trimming pared 5 bases from V and 11 bases from J, leaving 17 bases between. The CDR3 has 13 amino acids. The CDR3 sequence: CASSPFVVNRQYF. The DNA of the CDR3 is TGTGCCAGCAGTCCCTTCGTGGTGAATAGGCAGTATTTT. Full variable domain (remainder filled in from reference TRBV28 and TRBJ2-3): DVKVTQSSRYLVKRTGEKVFLECVQDMDHENMFWYRQDPGLGLRLIYFSYDVKMKEKGDIPEGYSVSREKKERFSLILESASTNQTSMYLCASSPFVVNRQYFGPGTRLTVL.